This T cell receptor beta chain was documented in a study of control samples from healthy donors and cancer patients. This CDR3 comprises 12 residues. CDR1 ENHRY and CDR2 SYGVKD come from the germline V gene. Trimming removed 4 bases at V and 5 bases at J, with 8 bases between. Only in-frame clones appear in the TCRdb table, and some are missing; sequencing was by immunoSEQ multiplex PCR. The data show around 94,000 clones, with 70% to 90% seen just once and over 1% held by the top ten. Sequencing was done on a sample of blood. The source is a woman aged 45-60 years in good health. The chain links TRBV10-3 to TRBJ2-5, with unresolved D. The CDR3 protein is CAISGTLETQYF. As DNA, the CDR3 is TGTGCCATCAGTGGCACCCTGGAGACCCAGTACTTC.